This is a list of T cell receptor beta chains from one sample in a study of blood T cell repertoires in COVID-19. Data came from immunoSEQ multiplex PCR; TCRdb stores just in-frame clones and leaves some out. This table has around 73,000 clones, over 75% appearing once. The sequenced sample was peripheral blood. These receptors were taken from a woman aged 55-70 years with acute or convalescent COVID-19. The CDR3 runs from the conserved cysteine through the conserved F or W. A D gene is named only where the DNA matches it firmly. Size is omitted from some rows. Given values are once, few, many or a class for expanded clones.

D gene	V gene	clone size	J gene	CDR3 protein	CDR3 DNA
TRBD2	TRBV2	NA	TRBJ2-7	CASSEASGSFEQYF	TGTGCCAGCAGTGAGGCTAGCGGGAGCTTCGAGCAGTACTTC
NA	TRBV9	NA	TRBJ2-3	CASSVKANTDTQYF	TGTGCCAGCAGCGTAAAAGCGAACACAGATACGCAGTATTTT
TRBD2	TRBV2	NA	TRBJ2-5	CASLIAGGPQETQYF	TGTGCCAGCCTGATAGCGGGGGGGCCCCAAGAGACCCAGTACTTC
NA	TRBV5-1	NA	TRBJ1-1	CASSLGAPAGFGNTEAFF	TGCGCCAGCAGCTTGGGTGCCCCAGCCGGGTTCGGGAACACTGAAGCTTTCTTT
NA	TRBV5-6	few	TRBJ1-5	CASSLGQSNQPQHF	TGTGCCAGCAGCTTGGGTCAGAGCAATCAGCCCCAGCATTTT
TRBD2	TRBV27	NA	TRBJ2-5	CASSLLTSGLETQYF	TGTGCCAGCAGTTTATTAACTAGCGGGTTAGAGACCCAGTACTTC
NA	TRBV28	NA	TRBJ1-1	CASSLLAGVTEAFF	TGTGCCAGCAGTTTATTAGCAGGGGTCACTGAAGCTTTCTTT
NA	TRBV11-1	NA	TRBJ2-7	CASRDGALEQYF	TGTGCCAGCAGAGATGGAGCTCTCGAGCAGTACTTC
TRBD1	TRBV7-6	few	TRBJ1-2	CASSLGLLRGRIGGYTF	TGTGCCAGCAGCTTAGGACTGCTTAGGGGGCGGATAGGAGGCTACACCTTC
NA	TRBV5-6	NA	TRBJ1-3	CASSLAGRVGNTIYF	TGTGCCAGCAGCTTGGCCGGCAGGGTCGGAAACACCATATATTTT
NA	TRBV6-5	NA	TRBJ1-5	CASSQTRGYQPQHF	TGTGCCAGCAGTCAAACCCGGGGTTATCAGCCCCAGCATTTT
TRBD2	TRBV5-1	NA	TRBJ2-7	CASSLPSGYEQYF	TGCGCCAGCAGCTTGCCTAGCGGGTACGAGCAGTACTTC
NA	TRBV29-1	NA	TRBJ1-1	CSVEVQGGNTEAFF	TGCAGCGTTGAAGTTCAGGGCGGGAACACTGAAGCTTTCTTT
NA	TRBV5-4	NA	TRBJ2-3	CASSLGQTDTQYF	TGTGCCAGCAGCTTGGGGCAGACAGATACGCAGTATTTT
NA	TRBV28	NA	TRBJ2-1	CASRHATASDYHNEQFF	TGTGCCAGCAGGCACGCGACGGCTAGCGACTATCACAATGAGCAGTTCTTC
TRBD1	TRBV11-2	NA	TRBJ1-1	CASRPTQYRGRMNTEAFF	TGTGCCAGCAGACCAACGCAATACAGGGGACGCATGAACACTGAAGCTTTCTTT
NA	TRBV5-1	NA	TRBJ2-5	CASSRGPGVTETQYF	TGCGCCAGCAGCCGGGGTCCGGGAGTTACTGAGACCCAGTACTTC
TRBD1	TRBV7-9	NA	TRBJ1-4	CASSHGQGREKLFF	TGTGCCAGCAGCCATGGACAGGGAAGGGAAAAACTGTTTTTT
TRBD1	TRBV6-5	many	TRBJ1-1	CASSLDRVPTEAFF	TGTGCCAGCAGTTTAGACAGGGTCCCCACTGAAGCTTTCTTT
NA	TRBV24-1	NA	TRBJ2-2	CATSDRTGELFF	TGTGCCACCAGTGACCGCACCGGGGAGCTGTTTTTT
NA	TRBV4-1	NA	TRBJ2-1	CASSQDLAILSYNEQFF	TGCGCCAGCAGCCAAGATCTAGCAATACTCTCCTACAATGAGCAGTTCTTC
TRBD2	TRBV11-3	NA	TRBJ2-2	CASSLGIAGGTGELFF	TGTGCCAGCAGCTTAGGGATAGCGGGAGGCACCGGGGAGCTGTTTTTT
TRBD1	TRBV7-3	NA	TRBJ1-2	CASSLLVTGPYTF	TGTGCCAGCAGCTTACTCGTGACAGGGCCATACACCTTC
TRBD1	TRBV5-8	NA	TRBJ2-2	CASSYEKGQFANTGELFF	TGTGCCAGCAGCTACGAAAAGGGACAGTTCGCGAACACCGGGGAGCTGTTTTTT
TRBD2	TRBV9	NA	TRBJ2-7	CASSVGPSGGAYEQYF	TGTGCCAGCAGCGTAGGGCCAAGCGGGGGAGCCTACGAGCAGTACTTC
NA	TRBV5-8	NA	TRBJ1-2	CASSQDRPQYPYGYTF	TGTGCCAGCAGCCAAGACAGGCCCCAATATCCCTATGGCTACACCTTC
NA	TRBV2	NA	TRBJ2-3	CASRPGEGTQYF	TGTGCCAGCAGGCCTGGTGAGGGTACGCAGTATTTT
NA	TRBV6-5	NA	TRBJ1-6	CASSYEAGFNSPLHF	TGTGCCAGCAGTTACGAGGCAGGGTTCAATTCACCCCTCCACTTT
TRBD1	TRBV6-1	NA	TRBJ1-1	CASSQGTALVVPEAFF	TGTGCCAGCAGTCAAGGGACAGCGCTAGTCGTCCCTGAAGCTTTCTTT
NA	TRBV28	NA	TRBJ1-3	CASSPPPPAGNTIYF	TGTGCCAGCAGCCCCCCCCCGCCGGCTGGAAACACCATATATTTT
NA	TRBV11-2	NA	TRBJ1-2	CASSRLGGINYGYTF	TGTGCCAGCAGCCGCCTGGGGGGGATTAACTATGGCTACACCTTC
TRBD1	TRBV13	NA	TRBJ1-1	CASSYLDRGLNTEAFF	TGTGCCAGCAGCTACTTAGACAGGGGGCTGAACACTGAAGCTTTCTTT
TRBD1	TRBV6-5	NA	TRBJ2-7	CASIVRDRPYEQYF	TGTGCCAGCATTGTGCGGGACAGGCCCTACGAGCAGTACTTC
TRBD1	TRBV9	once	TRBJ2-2	CASSVHPGGADTGELFF	TGTGCCAGCAGCGTTCACCCAGGGGGCGCGGACACCGGGGAGCTGTTTTTT
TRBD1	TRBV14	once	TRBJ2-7	CASSQDAGGLFPEQYF	TGTGCCAGCAGCCAAGATGCAGGGGGCTTGTTTCCCGAGCAGTACTTC
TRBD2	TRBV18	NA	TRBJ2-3	CASSPPGLGNTDTQYF	TGTGCCAGCTCACCACCGGGACTAGGCAACACAGATACGCAGTATTTT
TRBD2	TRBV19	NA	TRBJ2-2	CASSAGLAETGELFF	TGTGCCAGTAGTGCCGGACTAGCCGAAACCGGGGAGCTGTTTTTT
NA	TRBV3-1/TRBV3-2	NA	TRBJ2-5	CASSLSEWRPQETQYF	TGTGCCAGCAGCCTCTCTGAATGGCGGCCTCAAGAGACCCAGTACTTC
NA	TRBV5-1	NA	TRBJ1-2	CASSTESRGYTF	TGCGCCAGCAGCACTGAATCGCGTGGCTACACCTTC
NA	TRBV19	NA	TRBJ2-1	CASIPLPPTSKSEQFF	TGTGCCAGTATCCCCCTCCCCCCTACTAGCAAGAGTGAGCAGTTCTTC
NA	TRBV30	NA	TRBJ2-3	CAWSLGGGTDTQYF	TGTGCCTGGAGTCTCGGCGGGGGCACAGATACGCAGTATTTT
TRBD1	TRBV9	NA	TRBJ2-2	CASSAGQLAGELFF	TGTGCCAGCAGCGCGGGACAGCTAGCCGGGGAGCTGTTTTTT
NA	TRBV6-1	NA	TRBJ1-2	CASSEQGLYGYTF	TGTGCCAGCAGTGAACAGGGGCTCTATGGCTACACCTTC
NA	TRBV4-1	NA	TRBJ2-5	CASSQDTVGWAQYF	TGCGCCAGCAGCCAAGATACCGTGGGCTGGGCCCAGTACTTC
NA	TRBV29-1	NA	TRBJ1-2	CSVEAQGSNYGYTF	TGCAGCGTTGAAGCACAGGGCTCTAACTATGGCTACACCTTC
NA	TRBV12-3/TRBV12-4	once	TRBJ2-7	CASSPLRRGGQYF	TGTGCCAGCAGTCCCCTCCGGAGGGGGGGGCAGTACTTC
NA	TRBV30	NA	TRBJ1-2	CAWSDNFNYGYTF	TGTGCCTGGAGTGACAATTTCAACTATGGCTACACCTTC
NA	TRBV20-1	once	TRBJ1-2	CSVHGHYGYTF	TGCAGTGTCCATGGGCACTATGGCTACACCTTC
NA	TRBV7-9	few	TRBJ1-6	CASSFSGQYNSPLHF	TGTGCCAGCAGCTTTTCGGGACAATATAATTCACCCCTCCACTTT
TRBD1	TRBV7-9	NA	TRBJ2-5	CASSLVSSTGGRSETQYF	TGTGCCAGCAGCTTAGTGTCCTCGACAGGGGGCAGGTCAGAGACCCAGTACTTC
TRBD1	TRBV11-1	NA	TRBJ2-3	CASSVGQGGLYTQYF	TGTGCCAGCAGCGTCGGACAGGGGGGGCTATATACGCAGTATTTT
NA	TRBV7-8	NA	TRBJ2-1	CASSFHRVSYNEQFF	TGTGCCAGCAGCTTCCACAGGGTATCCTACAATGAGCAGTTCTTC
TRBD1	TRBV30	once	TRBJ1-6	CAWSAVGTAYNSPLHF	TGTGCCTGGAGTGCCGTCGGGACAGCCTATAATTCACCCCTCCACTTT
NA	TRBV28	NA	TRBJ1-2	CASSFRGWSGYTF	TGTGCCAGCAGTTTTAGGGGGTGGAGTGGCTACACCTTC